This entry describes one T cell receptor beta chain. The length of the CDR3 is 14 residues. CDR1 and CDR2 (germline): LNHNV, YYDKDF (reference sequence). Trimming pared 5 bases from V and 0 bases from J, leaving 9 bases between. This entry belongs to a study of blood T cell repertoires in COVID-19. Study-level information: PBMCs, B-cell-depleted T cells, or T cells were the source of the cDNA or gDNA that made up the material.

Only in-frame clones appear in the TCRdb table, and some are missing; sequencing was by immunoSEQ multiplex PCR. The repertoire includes about 230,000 clones, 81% of them detected once, and 6% to 9.5% sits in the top ten. The TCR was taken from a woman of 80 years or more with acute or convalescent COVID-19. Sequencing was performed on peripheral blood. This chain connects TRBV15 to TRBJ2-3, with D unresolved. CDR3 coding DNA: TGTGCCACCAGCGTCTCTCGGAGCACAGATACGCAGTATTTT. Protein sequence: CATSVSRSTDTQYF.